These 5 T cell receptor delta chains were sequenced from one sample in a study of γδ T cells in repeated Plasmodium falciparum infection. Vgamma9/Vdelta2+ and Vdelta2-negative gammadelta T cells were flow-sorted from PBMC for bulk sequencing. TCRdb called clones from the multiplex PCR reads again using CATT. The sample contains 70,000 to 95,000 delta-chain clones, roughly 1.4% of which appear only once. Sequencing was carried out using gamma-delta T cells from blood. Receptors were obtained from a pool of human donors (malaria-infected and uninfected, not separated).

In this sample, this clone turned up many times. The chain has TRDV1 and TRDJ1, with 7 nucleotides matching TRDD3. CDR1 and CDR2 from the germline V gene are TSWWSYY and QGS. The V gene end was trimmed by 2 bases and the J gene end by 7 bases; junction bases not matched to a gene: 16. The CDR3 extends over 17 amino acids. The CDR3 loop is CALGEMAWGDGSRKLIF. CDR3 DNA sequence: TGTGCTCTTGGGGAAATGGCGTGGGGGGATGGGTCTCGTAAACTCATCTTT.

A word on this clone: TCRdb's protein for this DNA is that of a much larger clone and differs from the translation at residue 3, likely a read error; the protein shown is the DNA translation. V is TRDV2 and J is TRDJ1; D is unresolved. The germline gives CDR1 GEAIGNYY, CDR2 EKD. This CDR3 spans 16 amino acids. CDR3 protein: CAFDPVSDGNTDKLIF. The CDR3 coding sequence is TGTGCCTTTGACCCAGTTAGTGACGGCAACACCGATAAACTCATCTTT.

In this sample, this clone turned up a few times. The protein held in TCRdb is that of a much larger clone and does not match this DNA's translation at residue 17, likely because of a read error; the protein shown is translated from the DNA. The chain has TRDV2 and TRDJ3, with 9 bases lining up with TRDD3. There are 20 residues in the CDR3. CDR1 GEAIGNYY and CDR2 EKD come from the germline V gene. CDR3 protein: CACDTEKGDTSSWDTRKMFF. CDR3 nucleotides: TGTGCCTGTGACACCGAAAAGGGGGATACCAGCTCCTGGGACACCCGAAAGATGTTTTTC.

This clone was seen at least ten times. The chain recombines TRDV1 with TRDJ1, with D maybe TRDD2 (5 bases). The J gene, absent from TCRdb, was called here by matching the DNA to germline. CDR1 TSWWSYY and CDR2 QGS come from the germline V gene. This CDR3 comprises 18 residues. V was trimmed by 1 base and J by 3 bases, leaving 21 bases between them. In nucleotides, the CDR3 is TGTGCTCTTGGGGAACAAGATCCTATTTTGGACGCCCCCGATAAACTCATCTTT. Its protein product is CALGEQDPILDAPDKLIF.

This clone was seen repeatedly, ten times or more. TCRdb's entry gives the protein of a much larger clone, which mismatches this DNA's translation at residue 16, likely from a read error; the protein reported here is translated from the DNA. V gene assignment gives TRDV1, but the J gene was left uncalled; the DNA was not used to check the table's D call, TRDD3. This CDR3 is built from 17 residues. Germline assignment: CDR1 TSWWSYY and CDR2 QGS. DNA of the CDR3: TGTGCTCTTGGGGAAATCTGGGGGAGCCCCCTCACCGATAAACTCACCTTT. Protein product: CALGEIWGSPLTDKLTF.